This TCR beta chain emerged from a study of blood T cell repertoires in COVID-19 (dated by TCRdb to about 2020). Turning to the overall study: Samples covering the acute and convalescent phases of COVID-19 were provided by collaborators in the United States, Italy and Spain. The prospective study material was composed of cDNA or gDNA derived from T cells, B-cell-depleted T cells, or PBMCs. The dataset comprised deeply sampled blood TCRbeta repertoires from subjects exposed to, actively infected with, or recovered from COVID-19. A freely available public database, intended as a resource for researchers studying the immune response to SARS-CoV-2, is where the repertoires were released. Samples came from the ongoing ImmuneRACE study (first 160 participants) plus 1,254 subjects from 6 global collaborators. Nearly every sample came with metadata listing a de-identified subject ID, COVID-19 status, age in years and sex. Where HLA class I and class II types were available, the types were taken from metadata supplied by the sample provider, not from assay-based typing.

Whole blood was collected in K2EDTA tubes by collaborating institutions according to the institutions' own protocols. For TCRbeta analysis, collaborator samples were shipped as frozen whole blood, as isolated PBMCs, or as DNA extracted from either sample type. Concerning this clone: This receptor's antigen is unknown. No per-base quality is available; no much larger clone lies one base away.

The immunoSEQ Assay, a bias-controlled multiplex PCR, was used to amplify TCRbeta CDR3 regions from genomic DNA. For the original study's pipeline: The number of nucleated cells in each sample was estimated from the amplification of reference gene primers within the assay. Sequence reads were collapsed and filtered to measure the absolute abundance of every unique TCRbeta CDR3 rearrangement. Productive Simpson clonality was computed per sample as the square root of Simpson's diversity index over productive rearrangements. TCRdb re-hosts the immuneACCESS table, in-frame sequences only. Its copies lack some clones; in the studies checked, an unresolved V gene accounts for under half of them, and the cause for the rest is not known. V and J calls and clone size are as listed in that table; D and trimming were resolved from the DNA. The table for this sample lists about 120,000 clones; 88% of them were counted only once. The leading ten clones occupy less than 2% of the sample.

General findings and caveats noted by the study authors: The amount of clinical and demographic metadata varied by source and participant and was provided uncurated.

Material for sequencing was peripheral blood. The receptor's source is a human donor in a cohort sampled during active COVID-19.

The CDR3 here reads CARIAGDIQNSGNTIYF. DNA sequence: TGTGCCAGAATCGCCGGGGACATACAAAACTCTGGAAACACCATATATTTT. The V and J genes are TRBV6-9 and TRBJ1-3; a weak D assignment points to TRBD1 (6 bases agree). Reading the germline V gene gives CDR1 MNHGY and CDR2 SVAAGI. Relative to germline, V is 9 bases shorter and J is 0 bases shorter, with 21 bases between their ends. The CDR3 covers 17 residues, taking in both the cysteine and the phenylalanine. The DNA shown is the 51-base CDR3, in frame from base 1.